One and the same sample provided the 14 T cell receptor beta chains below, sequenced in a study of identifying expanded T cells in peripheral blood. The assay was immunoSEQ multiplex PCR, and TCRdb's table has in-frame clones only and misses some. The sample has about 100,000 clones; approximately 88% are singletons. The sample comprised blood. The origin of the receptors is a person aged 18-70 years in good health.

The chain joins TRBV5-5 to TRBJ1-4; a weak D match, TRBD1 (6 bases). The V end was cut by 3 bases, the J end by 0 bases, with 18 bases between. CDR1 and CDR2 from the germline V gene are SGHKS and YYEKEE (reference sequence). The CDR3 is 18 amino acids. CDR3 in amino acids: CASSSRMTGRSTNEKLFF. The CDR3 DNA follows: TGTGCCAGCAGCTCGAGAATGACAGGCCGTTCAACTAATGAAAAACTGTTTTTT.

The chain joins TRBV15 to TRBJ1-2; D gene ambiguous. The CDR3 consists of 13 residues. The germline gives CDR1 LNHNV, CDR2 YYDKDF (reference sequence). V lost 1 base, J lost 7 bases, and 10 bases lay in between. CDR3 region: CATSRVKNGGYTF. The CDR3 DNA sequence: TGTGCCACCAGCAGAGTGAAGAATGGTGGCTACACCTTC. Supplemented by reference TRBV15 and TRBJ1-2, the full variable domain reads DAMVIQNPRYQVTQFGKPVTLSCSQTLNHNVMYWYQQKSSQAPKLLFHYYDKDFNNEADTPDNFQSRRPNTSFCFLDIRSPGLGDTAMYLCATSRVKNGGYTFGSGTRLTVV.

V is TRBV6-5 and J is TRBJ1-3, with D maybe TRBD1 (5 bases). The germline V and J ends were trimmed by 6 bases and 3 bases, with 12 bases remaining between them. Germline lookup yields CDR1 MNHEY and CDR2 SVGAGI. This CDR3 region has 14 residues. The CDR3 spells CASRRIGGGNTIYF. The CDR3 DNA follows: TGTGCCAGCAGAAGAATCGGGGGTGGAAACACCATATATTTT.

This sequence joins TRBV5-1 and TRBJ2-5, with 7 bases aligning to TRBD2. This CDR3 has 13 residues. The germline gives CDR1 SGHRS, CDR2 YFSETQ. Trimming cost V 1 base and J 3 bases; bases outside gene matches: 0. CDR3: CASSLLAEETQYF. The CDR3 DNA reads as TGCGCCAGCAGCTTGCTAGCGGAAGAGACCCAGTACTTC.

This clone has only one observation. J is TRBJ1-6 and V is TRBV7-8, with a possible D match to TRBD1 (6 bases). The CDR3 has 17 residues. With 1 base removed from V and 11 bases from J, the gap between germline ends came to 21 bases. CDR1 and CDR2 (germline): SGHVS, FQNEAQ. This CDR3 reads CASSLEVRGASETPLHF. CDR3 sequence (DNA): TGTGCCAGCAGCTTAGAAGTTCGGGGGGCTAGTGAGACACCCCTCCACTTT.

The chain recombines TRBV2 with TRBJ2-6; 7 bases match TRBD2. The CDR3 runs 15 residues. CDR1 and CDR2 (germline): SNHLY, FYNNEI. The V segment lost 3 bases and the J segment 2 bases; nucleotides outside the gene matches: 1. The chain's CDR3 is CASSEGGTGANVLTF. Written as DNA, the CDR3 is TGTGCCAGCAGTGAGGGGGGGACTGGGGCCAACGTCCTGACTTTC.

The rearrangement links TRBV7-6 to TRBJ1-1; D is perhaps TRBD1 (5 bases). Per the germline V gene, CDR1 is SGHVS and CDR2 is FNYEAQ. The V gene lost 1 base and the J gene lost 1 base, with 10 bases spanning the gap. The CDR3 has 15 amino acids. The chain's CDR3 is CASSLGPTGNTEAFF. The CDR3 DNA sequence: TGTGCCAGCAGCTTAGGCCCTACAGGGAACACTGAAGCTTTCTTT.

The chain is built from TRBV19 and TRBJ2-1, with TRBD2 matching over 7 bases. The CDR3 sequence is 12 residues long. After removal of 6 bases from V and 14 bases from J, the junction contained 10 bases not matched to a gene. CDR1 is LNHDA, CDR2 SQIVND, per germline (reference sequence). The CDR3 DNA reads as TGTGCCAGTAGCATGGGAGGGTCCGCAGAGTTCTTC. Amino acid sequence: CASSMGGSAEFF. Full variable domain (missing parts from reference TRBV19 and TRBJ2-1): DGGITQSPKYLFRKEGQNVTLSCEQNLNHDAMYWYRQDPGQGLRLIYYSQIVNDFQKGDIAEGYSVSREKKESFPLTVTSAQKNPTAFYLCASSMGGSAEFFGPGTRLTVL.

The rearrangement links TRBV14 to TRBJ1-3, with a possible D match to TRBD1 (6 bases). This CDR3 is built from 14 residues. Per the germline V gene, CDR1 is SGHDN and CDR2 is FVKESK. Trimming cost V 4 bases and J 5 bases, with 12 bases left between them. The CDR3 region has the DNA TGTGCCAGCAGCCCCGACAGGTGGAGAAACACCATATATTTT. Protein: CASSPDRWRNTIYF.

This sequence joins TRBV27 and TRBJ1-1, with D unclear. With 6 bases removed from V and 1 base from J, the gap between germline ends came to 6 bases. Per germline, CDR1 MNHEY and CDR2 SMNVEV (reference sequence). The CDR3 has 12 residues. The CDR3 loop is CASSTQNTEAFF. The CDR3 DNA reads TGTGCCAGCAGCACACAGAACACTGAAGCTTTCTTT.

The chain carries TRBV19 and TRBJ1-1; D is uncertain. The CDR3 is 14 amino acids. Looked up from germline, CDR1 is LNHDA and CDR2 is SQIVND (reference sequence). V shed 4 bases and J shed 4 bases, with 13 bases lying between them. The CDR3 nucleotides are TGTGCCAGTAGTACGGACGGGGTTGCCACTGAAGCTTTCTTT. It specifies CASSTDGVATEAFF.

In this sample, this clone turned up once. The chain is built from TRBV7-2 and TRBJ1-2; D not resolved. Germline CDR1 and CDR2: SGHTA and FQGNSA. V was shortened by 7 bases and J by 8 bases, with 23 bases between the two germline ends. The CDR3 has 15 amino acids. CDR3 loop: CASTLRYGEARGYTF. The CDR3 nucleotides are TGTGCCAGCACCCTCCGATACGGGGAGGCCCGCGGCTACACCTTC.

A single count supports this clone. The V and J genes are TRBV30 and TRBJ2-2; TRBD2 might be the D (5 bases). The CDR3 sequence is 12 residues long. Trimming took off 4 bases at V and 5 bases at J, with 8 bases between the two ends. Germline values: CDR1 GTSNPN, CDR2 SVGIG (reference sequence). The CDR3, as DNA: TGTGCCTGGATCGGCGGGACCGGGGAGCTGTTTTTT. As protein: CAWIGGTGELFF.

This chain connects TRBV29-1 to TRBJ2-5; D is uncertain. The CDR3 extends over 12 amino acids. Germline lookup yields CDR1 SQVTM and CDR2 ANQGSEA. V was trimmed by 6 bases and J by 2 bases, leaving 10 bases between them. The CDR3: CSVSFTQETQYF. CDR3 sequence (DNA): TGCAGCGTCTCCTTTACACAAGAGACCCAGTACTTC.